The source of this TCR beta chain is a study of blood T cell repertoires in COVID-19. Study-level information: The study drew acute and convalescent COVID-19 samples from the United States, Italy and Spain. From T cells, B-cell-depleted T cells, or PBMCs came the material, which was cDNA or gDNA.

The CDR3 loop spans 12 amino acids. Germline V gives CDR1 SNHLY, CDR2 FYNNEI. The V end was cut by 11 bases, the J end by 7 bases, with 16 bases between. As handled by the study authors: Researchers report that nucleated cell counts were estimated from reference gene primer amplification. TCRdb's copy holds only in-frame clones and misses some; the assay was immunoSEQ multiplex PCR. Clonal size and the V and J genes are those of that table, whereas D and trimming came from the DNA. The top ten clones hold 0.63% of a sample with about 150,000 clones, approximately 86% of them seen once. A Seattle source enrolled patients during active infection and followed them longitudinally.

The chain employs TRBV2 and TRBJ2-3; the D is unclear. The source material was peripheral blood. This TCR derives from a man aged 55-75 years with COVID-19, enrolled during active disease. The CDR3 DNA reads TGTGCCGGAGCTCTGCACTTGAATACGCAGTATTTT. It is translated as CAGALHLNTQYF.